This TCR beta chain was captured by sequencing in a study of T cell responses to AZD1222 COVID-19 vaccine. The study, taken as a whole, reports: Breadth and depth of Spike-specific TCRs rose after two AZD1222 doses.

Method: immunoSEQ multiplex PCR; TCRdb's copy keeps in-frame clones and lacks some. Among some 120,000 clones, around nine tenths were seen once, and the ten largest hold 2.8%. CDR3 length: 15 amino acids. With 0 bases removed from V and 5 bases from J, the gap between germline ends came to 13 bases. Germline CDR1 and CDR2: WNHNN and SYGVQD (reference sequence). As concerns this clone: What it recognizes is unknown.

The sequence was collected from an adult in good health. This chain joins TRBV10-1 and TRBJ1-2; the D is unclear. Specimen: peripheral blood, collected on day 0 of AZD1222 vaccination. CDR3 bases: TGCGCCAGCAGTGAGTCGATCGTCCCGGGTTATGGCTACACCTTC. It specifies CASSESIVPGYGYTF.